The clone carrying this T cell receptor (beta chain) showed up just a few times. As yet, its antigen is unknown. The data originate from a study of T-cell reconstitution after alpha-beta-depleted transplantation in children. Study-wide points: Some patients' high day-60 TCRbeta diversity was attributed to recipient cells surviving conditioning.

In germline, CDR1 is LNHDA, CDR2 SQIVND (reference sequence). The J segment lost 2 bases and the V segment lost 9 bases, leaving 21 bases of the junction unmatched. This CDR3 contains 19 residues. Unique molecular identifiers tagged the TCRbeta library. Via MiXCR, TCRdb re-called the PCR reads, giving one row per CDR3 protein. The data contain around 670,000 distinct CDR3 sequences, less than 15% of them seen just once; the ten biggest clones take up 0.65% to 0.9%. This chain links TRBV19 with TRBJ1-3, with TRBD1 matching over 8 bases. The sequence was collected from a girl aged 2-10 years with congenital amegakaryocytic thrombocytopenia, due to receive a stem cell transplant. The specimen was PBMCs, collected before TCRalphabeta/CD19-depleted stem cell transplant. CDR3 region: CARGIPDRATKTAGNTIYF. For the CDR3, the DNA is TGTGCCAGAGGGATCCCGGACAGGGCAACCAAGACCGCTGGAAACACCATATATTTT.